One sample yielded the 21 T cell receptor beta chains listed below, sequenced in a study of tumor and adjacent non-tumor tissue in lung cancer. RNA was extracted from bulk tissue without any cell sorting. The library came from three nested PCR rounds adapted from ARM-PCR protocols. Each CDR3 protein gets one entry after TCRdb re-called the multiplex PCR reads with MiXCR. The sample holds under 100,000 distinct CDR3 sequences; around 65% are singletons and the top ten take over 12%. The sequenced sample consisted of lung tumor tissue. The receptors come from a man in his 70s with non-small cell lung cancer.

In regard to this clonotype: Germline and junction disagree at one end, which may indicate a read error. V usage is TRBV20-1 and J usage is TRBJ2-1; 7 nucleotides align to TRBD2. The CDR3 sequence is 13 residues long. Germline CDR1 DFQATT, CDR2 SNEGSKA (reference sequence). The CDR3 here is CSASRTSQNEQLF. CDR3 DNA sequence: TGCAGTGCGTCCCGGACTAGTCAGAATGAGCAGTTATTC.

Worth noting for this clonotype: The conserved closing phenylalanine or tryptophan is absent in this CDR3, likely reflecting a read error. V usage is TRBV6-5 and J usage is TRBJ2-2; TRBD2 matches 11 bases. The CDR3 covers 15 residues. Germline CDR1 MNHEY, CDR2 SVGAGI. The ends lost 8 bases at V and 5 bases at J; junction bases unmatched: 7. The DNA of the CDR3 is TGTGCCAGCGGAGTAGCGGGGGGGATTACCGGGGAGCTGTTTTAT. It codes for CASGVAGGITGELFY.

This clonotype was detected once. The chain combines TRBV30 with TRBJ1-3; D gene unclear. This CDR3 is 17 amino acids long. Germline values: CDR1 GTSNPN, CDR2 SVGIG (reference sequence). The V and J ends lost 2 bases and 7 bases respectively, with 24 bases between them. The CDR3 sequence is CAWSPPSLDVGGNTIYF. The CDR3 DNA follows: TGTGCCTGGAGTCCCCCGAGTTTGGATGTAGGTGGGAACACCATATATTTT. The full variable domain, rest sourced from reference TRBV30 and TRBJ1-3, is SQTIHQWPATLVQPVGSPLSLECTVEGTSNPNLYWYRQAAGRGLQLLFYSVGIGQISSEVPQNLSASRPQDRQFILSSKKLLLSDSGFYLCAWSPPSLDVGGNTIYFGEGSWLTVV.

Concerning this clonotype itself: A much more abundant neighbour one base away suggests this may be a read error. In this CDR3 the conserved last residue, phenylalanine or tryptophan, is missing, so a read error is likely. The chain is built from TRBV11-2 and TRBJ2-5; D unclear. Per germline, CDR1 SGHAT and CDR2 FQNNGV. The CDR3 runs to 13 residues. The CDR3 DNA follows: TGTGCCAGCAGTTTAGACACCCAAGAGACCCAGTACATC. Translating it yields CASSLDTQETQYI.

This clonotype ranks as medium-sized. The CDR3 nucleotides are TGTGCCAGCAGCTTAGCACCTTATGGCTACACCTTC. The encoded protein is CASSLAPYGYTF. This chain uses TRBV11-3 with TRBJ1-2; D gene unclear. CDR1 is SGHNT and CDR2 is YENEEA in the germline V gene. The CDR3 extends over 12 amino acids. V was pared by 1 base and J by 5 bases, with 5 bases between.

In its sample, this clonotype was seen once. Since the CDR3 does not end with the conserved phenylalanine or tryptophan, this likely comes from a read error. The genes are TRBV29-1 and TRBJ2-7, with D possibly TRBD2 on 5 matching bases. CDR1 and CDR2 from the germline V gene are SQVTM and ANQGSEA. With 6 bases removed from V and 5 bases from J, the gap between germline ends came to 17 bases. There are 13 residues in the CDR3. The CDR3 sequence is CSVGAGERDEQYP. Here the CDR3 DNA reads TGCAGCGTAGGAGCCGGGGAAAGAGACGAGCAGTACCCC.

As concerns this clonotype: At one of its ends the junction is not consistent with the germline gene, which may arise from a read error. V is TRBV28 and J is TRBJ2-6, with TRBD1 matching over 9 bases. Germline CDR1 MDHEN, CDR2 SYDVKM. The CDR3 is 18 residues long. The CDR3 sequence: CASSSLGQGNSGANVMTF. The CDR3 nucleotides are TGTGCCAGCAGTTCCCTGGGACAGGGTAACTCTGGGGCCAACGTCATGACTTTC.

This clonotype was counted a few times. With a much larger clone just one base away, this may be a read error. The chain is built from TRBV12-3 or TRBV12-4 and TRBJ2-5, with D perhaps TRBD1 or TRBD2 (5 bases each). The CDR3 contains 13 residues. V lost 2 bases to trimming and J lost 6 bases, with 10 bases between them. The CDR3 DNA reads TGTGCCAGCAGTTTACCTGGGACCAAGACCCAGTACTTC. This translates into CASSLPGTKTQYF.

J is TRBJ1-1 and V is TRBV19; D not certain. The V and J ends lost 6 bases and 3 bases respectively, with 5 bases between them. This CDR3 spans 11 amino acids. Germline V gene data show CDR1 as LNHDA and CDR2 as SQIVND (reference sequence). The CDR3 DNA reads as TGTGCCAGTAGGGTTGACACTGAAGCTTTCTTT. Translation: CASRVDTEAFF.

The V call is TRBV20-1, the J call TRBJ1-5; D not certain. The CDR3 consists of 13 residues. The V end lost 3 bases, the J end lost 4 bases, and 10 bases lay between the germline ends. Germline V gene data show CDR1 as DFQATT and CDR2 as SNEGSKA (reference sequence). CDR3 coding DNA: TGCAGTGCTAGTGATTCCAGGAATCAGCCCCAGCATTTT. The encoded protein is CSASDSRNQPQHF.

This clonotype has more than one count but fewer than ten. Given a much more abundant clone one base away, this may be a read error. The rearrangement joins TRBV6-5 to TRBJ1-1; D might be TRBD1 (5 bases). The CDR3 totals 14 residues. Per germline, CDR1 MNHEY and CDR2 SVGAGI. Trimming left V 7 bases short and J 0 bases short, with 12 bases between. The CDR3 loop is CASIDRGVNTEAFF. The CDR3 DNA follows: TGTGCCAGCATAGACCGGGGGGTGAACACTGAAGCTTTCTTT.

Ten or more counts support this clonotype. This CDR3 is CASSFAENTEAFF. In DNA, the CDR3 is TGTGCCAGCAGCTTTGCGGAAAACACTGAAGCTTTCTTT. V and J are TRBV5-4 and TRBJ1-1; no clear D gene. From germline, CDR1 is SGHNT and CDR2 YYREEE (reference sequence). The V gene lost 2 bases and the J gene lost 2 bases, with 7 bases spanning the gap. This CDR3 comprises 13 residues.

In the case of this clonotype: One end of the junction is discordant with germline, which a read error may explain. This chain uses TRBV4-2 with TRBJ2-5; the D is unclear. Germline loops: CDR1 LGHNA, CDR2 YNFKEQ. There are 16 residues in the CDR3. This CDR3 reads CAISQDRFGFQETQYF. The CDR3 bases are TGTGCCATCAGCCAAGATCGGTTCGGATTCCAAGAGACCCAGTACTTC.

This clonotype was observed many times. The CDR3 loop reads CASSQGSSGGQETQYF. CDR3 DNA: TGCGCCAGCAGCCAAGGCTCTAGCGGGGGCCAAGAGACCCAGTACTTC. This chain uses TRBV4-1 with TRBJ2-5; 10 bases fit TRBD2. The CDR3 consists of 16 residues. V shed 1 base, J shed 1 base, and the junction held 3 bases outside the gene matches. CDR1 is MGHRA, CDR2 YSYEKL, per germline.

Worth noting for this clonotype: An end of the junction does not agree with germline; a read error may underlie this. The V gene is TRBV11-2, the J gene TRBJ2-1; weak D call: TRBD1 (5 bases). Per germline, CDR1 SGHAT and CDR2 FQNNGV. The CDR3 is 15 residues long. This CDR3 reads CASSLALGPYNEQFF. The CDR3 nucleotides are TGTGCCAGCAGTTTAGCTCTGGGGCCGTACAATGAGCAGTTCTTC.

Many counts were recorded for this clonotype. CDR3 nucleotides: TGTGCCAGCAGCTCGTGGTGGGGGACGAGCAATCAGCCCCAGCATTTT. Protein product: CASSSWWGTSNQPQHF. The chain employs TRBV5-6 and TRBJ1-5; D is perhaps TRBD1 (5 bases). Germline assignment: CDR1 SGHDT and CDR2 YYEEEE. There are 16 residues in the CDR3. Trimming took off 3 bases at V and 1 base at J, with 14 bases between the two ends.

This clonotype was detected a few times. CDR3 region: CASSLAGGQPQHF. CDR3 sequence (DNA): TGTGCCAGCAGCTTAGCGGGAGGCCAGCCCCAGCATTTT. J is TRBJ1-5 and V is TRBV7-9, with no clear D. Germline V gives CDR1 SEHNR, CDR2 FQNEAQ (reference sequence). Trimming pared 0 bases from V and 7 bases from J, leaving 7 bases between. The CDR3 consists of 13 residues.

This clonotype was found many times. This rearrangement joins TRBV6-6 to TRBJ2-5; D ambiguous. The CDR3 length is 14 residues. V was cut by 6 bases and J by 0 bases, with 11 bases left in between. Germline CDR1 reads MNHNY; CDR2 reads SVGAGI (reference sequence). CDR3 protein: CASRPTSYQETQYF. The DNA of the CDR3 is TGTGCCAGCAGGCCCACTTCGTACCAAGAGACCCAGTACTTC.

As for this clonotype: Possible read error: a much larger clone is one base away. The chain uses TRBV29-1 and TRBJ2-1; possibly TRBD1 or TRBD2 for D (6 bases each). With 6 bases removed from V and 7 bases from J, the gap between germline ends came to 13 bases. Germline loops: CDR1 SQVTM, CDR2 ANQGSEA. The CDR3 spans 12 residues. CDR3 sequence: CSVGGHTNEQFF. CDR3 coding DNA: TGCAGCGTGGGGGGACATACGAATGAGCAGTTCTTC.

On this clonotype: This could be a read error, since a much larger clone is one nucleotide away. V usage is TRBV6-1 and J usage is TRBJ2-5; unclear D gene. The V gene's germline CDR1 is MNHNS and CDR2 SASEGT. Trimming stripped 5 bases from V and 5 bases from J, with 12 bases between. The CDR3 is 13 amino acids. CDR3 region: CASSRTRVETQYF. The CDR3 DNA sequence: TGTGCCAGCAGTAGAACAAGGGTGGAGACCCAGTACTTC.

Details on this clonotype: Because it lacks the conserved phenylalanine or tryptophan at the end, this CDR3 is likely a read error. The limits of the CDR3 on the DNA are not certain, so only TCRdb's listed CDR3 is given. V is TRBV6-5 and J is TRBJ2-1; TRBD1 is taken as the D call from the table, unchecked against the DNA. The length of the CDR3 is 16 amino acids, counting both ends. CDR1 MNHEY and CDR2 SVGAGI come from the germline V gene. CDR3 sequence reads: CASRPQGQGPLDEQIL.